Shown below are 25 T cell receptor beta chains from a single sample sequenced in a study of post-analysis software for immune sequencing data (dated by TCRdb to the mid-2010s). What the study reported, not specific to this receptor: Roughly 5 TRBV segments, including TRBV5-6, TRBV5-1 and TRBV20-1, were significantly more frequent in patients than controls.

Which antigens these TCRs recognize remains unknown. The library was built by means of PCR. Sequencing instrument: Illumina HiSeq 2500. To reduce PCR and sequencing biases, unique molecular identifiers were built into the TCR beta cDNA libraries. TCRdb reran the public reads through fastp at Q25 and MiXCR, keeping productive beta chains. Rows with one shared CDR3 protein collapse into an entry with the most common genes and DNA. The sample has about 460,000 distinct CDR3 sequences on record, nearly 45% of them singletons. The ten largest clones represent around an eighth of the sample. Sequencing was done on a sample of blood. Receptors were obtained from a girl under 18 with multiple sclerosis.

The chain has TRBV7-3 and TRBJ2-3, with 8 bases matching TRBD2. Germline CDR1 reads SGHTA; CDR2 reads FQGTGA. CDR3 size: 16 residues. The J segment lost 3 bases and the V segment lost 0 bases, leaving 5 bases of the junction unmatched. In nucleotides, the CDR3 is TGTGCCAGCAGCTTAACCCCTAGCGGGCGAACAGATACGCAGTATTTT. This translates into CASSLTPSGRTDTQYF.

This clonotype was seen more than once but under ten times. The chain combines TRBV28 with TRBJ2-1; D not certain. This CDR3 is 15 amino acids long. The ends were cut back, 2 bases at V and 7 bases at J, with 15 bases in the middle. Looked up from germline, CDR1 is MDHEN and CDR2 is SYDVKM. CDR3 loop: CASSLGVERQNEQFF. CDR3 nucleotides: TGTGCCAGCAGTTTAGGTGTAGAGCGCCAGAATGAGCAGTTCTTC.

The chain joins TRBV6-6 to TRBJ1-1; no clear D. The CDR3 length is 14 residues. Per the germline V gene, CDR1 is MNHNY and CDR2 is SVGAGI (reference sequence). V lost 5 bases to trimming and J lost 1 base, with 11 bases between them. CDR3 nucleotide sequence: TGTGCCAGCAGTCACAGCGGAGAGAACACTGAAGCTTTCTTT. It codes for CASSHSGENTEAFF.

The chain carries TRBV29-1 and TRBJ1-2; D gene uncertain. The V end was cut by 2 bases, the J end by 3 bases, with 4 bases between. Germline V gene sequence: CDR1 SQVTM, CDR2 ANQGSEA. This CDR3 is 11 amino acids long. CDR3 bases: TGCAGCGTTGAAACAGACTATGGCTACACCTTC. Protein product: CSVETDYGYTF.

This clonotype turned up a few times. V is TRBV18 and J is TRBJ2-1; D not certain. The CDR3 sequence is 16 residues long. Trimming took off 0 bases at V and 6 bases at J, with 15 bases between the two ends. Germline CDR1 KGHSH, CDR2 LQKENI. CDR3 amino acids: CASSPPSSSFGNEQFF. The CDR3 bases are TGTGCCAGCTCACCACCAAGTTCAAGTTTCGGCAATGAGCAGTTCTTC.

The V gene is TRBV6-1, the J gene TRBJ1-1; 7 bases fit TRBD1. Losses at the gene ends were 6 bases for V and 2 bases for J; bases not matched to a gene: 6. CDR3 length equals 14 residues. CDR1 is MNHNS and CDR2 is SASEGT in the germline V gene. CDR3 loop: CASRWTGQNTEAFF. CDR3 sequence (DNA): TGTGCCAGCAGGTGGACAGGACAAAACACTGAAGCTTTCTTT.

This clonotype was counted a single time. The V and J genes are TRBV4-1 and TRBJ1-2; 9 bases line up with TRBD1. CDR1 and CDR2 (germline): MGHRA, YSYEKL. This CDR3 is built from 16 residues. V shed 3 bases and J 4 bases; nucleotides not matched to a gene: 9. The CDR3 reads CASSQSGGTGSYGYTF. The CDR3 DNA follows: TGCGCCAGCAGCCAGTCCGGGGGGACAGGGTCCTATGGCTACACCTTC.

In this sample, this clonotype turned up a few times. This sequence joins TRBV12-3 or TRBV12-4 and TRBJ2-3, with unresolved D. V dropped 6 bases and J dropped 4 bases, with 14 bases sitting between them. The CDR3 has 14 residues. The CDR3 region is CASSLSTGPDTQYF. CDR3 DNA sequence: TGTGCCAGCAGCCTATCCACGGGCCCAGATACGCAGTATTTT.

The V and J genes are TRBV20-1 and TRBJ1-2; D is unresolved. Germline V gene sequence: CDR1 DFQATT, CDR2 SNEGSKA (reference sequence). The V gene lost 6 bases and the J gene lost 0 bases, with 11 bases spanning the gap. This CDR3 comprises 13 residues. The chain's CDR3 is CSAPRVTNYGYTF. DNA for the CDR3: TGCAGTGCCCCACGGGTCACTAACTATGGCTACACCTTC.

The chain couples TRBV20-1 to TRBJ2-1; the match to TRBD2 covers 8 bases. CDR1 is DFQATT and CDR2 is SNEGSKA in the germline V gene (reference sequence). The CDR3 is 14 residues long. J lost 0 bases, V lost 7 bases, and 5 bases had no gene match. CDR3 amino acids: CSVDAGGSYNEQFF. The CDR3 bases are TGCAGTGTTGATGCGGGGGGCTCCTACAATGAGCAGTTCTTC.

The rearrangement joins TRBV6-5 to TRBJ1-2; D gene unclear. The CDR3 covers 16 residues. Germline lookup yields CDR1 MNHEY and CDR2 SVGAGI. V lost 5 bases to trimming and J lost 5 bases, with 21 bases between them. CDR3 DNA: TGTGCCAGCAGTGGCCCGGACTTACTCACGAAGTATGGCTACACCTTC. Translated, it gives CASSGPDLLTKYGYTF.

The V call is TRBV5-6, the J call TRBJ2-1; D perhaps matches TRBD1 (6 bases). The germline CDR1 and CDR2 sequences are SGHDT and YYEEEE. Trimming shortened V by 3 bases and J by 5 bases, and 9 bases separated the two germline ends. CDR3 length equals 13 residues. The CDR3 DNA reads as TGTGCCAGCAGCTACGGACAGAACAATGAGCAGTTCTTC. This gives the protein CASSYGQNNEQFF. Drawing the rest from reference TRBV5-6 and TRBJ2-1, the complete variable domain is DAGVTQSPTHLIKTRGQQVTLRCSPKSGHDTVSWYQQALGQGPQFIFQYYEEEERQRGNFPDRFSGHQFPNYSSELNVNALLLGDSALYLCASSYGQNNEQFFGPGTRLTVL.

This clonotype was detected many times. The V call is TRBV3-1, the J call TRBJ2-3, with 10 bases matching TRBD2. The V and J ends lost 5 bases and 2 bases, in that order; junction bases with no gene match: 4. Germline V lookup: CDR1 LGHDT, CDR2 YNNKEL (reference sequence). This CDR3 region has 15 residues. CDR3 protein: CASSYGLAATDTQYF. CDR3 coding DNA: TGTGCCAGCAGCTACGGACTAGCGGCCACAGATACGCAGTATTTT.

V usage is TRBV5-6 and J usage is TRBJ1-4, with D possibly being TRBD1 (5 bases). There are 13 residues in the CDR3. Per the germline V gene, CDR1 is SGHDT and CDR2 is YYEEEE. V lost 0 bases, J lost 10 bases, and 10 bases lay in between. The CDR3 spells CASSLAQGGKLFF. CDR3 coding DNA: TGTGCCAGCAGCTTGGCCCAGGGAGGAAAACTGTTTTTT.

This clonotype was seen more than once but under ten times. This rearrangement joins TRBV20-1 to TRBJ1-3; 10 nucleotides agree with TRBD1. The V and J ends lost 5 bases and 4 bases, in that order; junction bases with no gene match: 2. The CDR3 consists of 13 residues. Germline V CDR1 and CDR2: DFQATT, SNEGSKA (reference sequence). CDR3 protein: CSAGDRGGNTIYF. The CDR3 region has the DNA TGCAGTGCTGGGGACAGGGGAGGAAACACCATATATTTT.

V is TRBV27 and J is TRBJ2-1, with D tentatively TRBD1 (5 bases). This CDR3 region has 13 residues. CDR1 is MNHEY, CDR2 SMNVEV, per germline (reference sequence). Between the trimmed V and J ends, which lost 2 bases and 8 bases, there was a span of 10 bases. This CDR3 reads CASSLGARDEQFF. The CDR3 nucleotides are TGTGCCAGCAGTTTAGGTGCCAGGGATGAGCAGTTCTTC.

The V and J genes are TRBV12-3 or TRBV12-4 and TRBJ2-5; 8 positions agree with TRBD2. V was clipped by 6 bases and J by 1 base; unmatched bases: 4. CDR3 size: 14 residues. The CDR3 here is CASRLAAIQETQYF. CDR3 bases: TGTGCCAGCAGACTAGCGGCAATCCAAGAGACCCAGTACTTC.

J is TRBJ2-3 and V is TRBV20-1, with 8 positions matching TRBD2. The V and J ends lost 4 bases and 0 bases, in that order; junction bases with no gene match: 3. The CDR3 extends over 14 amino acids. CDR1 is DFQATT and CDR2 is SNEGSKA in the germline V gene (reference sequence). CDR3 sequence (DNA): TGCAGTGCTATTAGCGGGGCTAGCACAGATACGCAGTATTTT. Residues: CSAISGASTDTQYF.

This clonotype was observed a few times. J is TRBJ2-1 and V is TRBV7-8; no reliable D call. This CDR3 is built from 12 residues. Germline V gene data show CDR1 as SGHVS and CDR2 as FQNEAQ. The V end lost 1 base, the J end lost 8 bases, and 6 bases lay between the germline ends. CDR3 sequence reads: CASSLVSHEQFF. The DNA for the CDR3 is TGTGCCAGCAGCTTAGTCTCCCATGAGCAGTTCTTC.

This clonotype was found a few times. The chain recombines TRBV3-1 with TRBJ2-3; D not certain. The CDR3 has 14 residues. Germline V lookup: CDR1 LGHDT, CDR2 YNNKEL (reference sequence). V gave up 2 bases and J gave up 0 bases, with 6 bases separating them. Written as DNA, the CDR3 is TGTGCCAGCAGCCAACGTACTAGCACAGATACGCAGTATTTT. As protein: CASSQRTSTDTQYF.

This chain links TRBV25-1 with TRBJ2-1; D remains ambiguous. CDR3 size: 13 residues. CDR1 is MGHDK and CDR2 is SYGVNS in the germline V gene. Trimming removed 8 bases from V and 6 bases from J, with 14 bases in between. The CDR3 loop reads CASASLACNEQFF. CDR3 nucleotide sequence: TGTGCCAGCGCTAGTCTGGCTTGCAATGAGCAGTTCTTC.

The V call is TRBV19, the J call TRBJ2-3, with 10 bases identical to TRBD2. Per the germline V gene, CDR1 is LNHDA and CDR2 is SQIVND (reference sequence). V was pared by 5 bases and J by 5 bases, with 4 bases of the junction left unmatched. The CDR3 loop spans 14 amino acids. The DNA of the CDR3 is TGTGCCAGTAGTGACCGACTAGCGGGAGATACGCAGTATTTT. Protein product: CASSDRLAGDTQYF.

This clonotype came up once. The CDR3 DNA reads as TGTGCCAGCTCCCGGGAGGCACAAGAGACCCAGTACTTC. Protein product: CASSREAQETQYF. The chain employs TRBV18 and TRBJ2-5; 7 bases line up with TRBD2. The V gene end was trimmed by 6 bases and the J gene end by 2 bases; junction bases not matched to a gene: 3. Germline V gene data show CDR1 as KGHSH and CDR2 as LQKENI. CDR3 length: 13 residues. Variable domain in full (rest from reference TRBV18 and TRBJ2-5): NAGVMQNPRHLVRRRGQEARLRCSPMKGHSHVYWYRQLPEEGLKFMVYLQKENIIDESGMPKERFSAEFPKEGPSILRIQQVVRGDSAAYFCASSREAQETQYFGPGTRLLVL.

CDR3 residues: CASSIGLAVSYEQYF. The CDR3 nucleotides read TGTGCCAGCAGTATCGGACTAGCGGTTTCCTACGAGCAGTACTTC. The rearrangement links TRBV6-6 to TRBJ2-7, with TRBD2 matching 10 bases. Per germline, CDR1 MNHNY and CDR2 SVGAGI (reference sequence). The V gene end was trimmed by 5 bases and the J gene end by 1 base; junction bases not matched to a gene: 5. CDR3 length equals 15 residues.

This CDR3 is CSANGGRSSYEQYF. DNA of the CDR3: TGCAGTGCCAATGGCGGGAGAAGCTCCTACGAGCAGTACTTC. The V gene is TRBV20-1, the J gene TRBJ2-7, with TRBD2 matching over 7 bases. Trimming removed 6 bases from V and 0 bases from J; junction bases left unmatched: 8. This CDR3 region has 14 residues. CDR1 DFQATT and CDR2 SNEGSKA come from the germline V gene (reference sequence).